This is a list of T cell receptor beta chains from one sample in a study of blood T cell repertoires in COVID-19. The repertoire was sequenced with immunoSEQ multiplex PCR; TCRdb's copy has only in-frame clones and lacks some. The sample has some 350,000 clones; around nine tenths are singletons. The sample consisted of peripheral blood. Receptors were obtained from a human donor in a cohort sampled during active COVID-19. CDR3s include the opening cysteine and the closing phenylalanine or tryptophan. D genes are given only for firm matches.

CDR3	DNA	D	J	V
CASSQDYSYNEQFF	TGTGCCAGCAGCCAAGACTACTCCTACAATGAGCAGTTCTTC	-	TRBJ2-1	TRBV3-1/TRBV3-2
CASSPTGSTDTQYF	TGTGCCAGCAGCCCAACAGGGTCCACAGATACGCAGTATTTT	-	TRBJ2-3	TRBV3-1/TRBV3-2
CASSPPPSGQDYEQYF	TGTGCCAGCAGTCCCCCCCCATCGGGACAGGACTACGAGCAGTACTTC	TRBD1	TRBJ2-7	TRBV6-6
CASSQGGNNEQFF	TGTGCCAGCAGTCAAGGCGGCAACAATGAGCAGTTCTTC	-	TRBJ2-1	TRBV7-3
CASSLRGGTNSPLHF	TGCGCCAGCAGCTTGAGGGGAGGGACCAATTCACCCCTCCACTTT	-	TRBJ1-6	TRBV5-1
CAWSVGGFGPQHF	TGTGCCTGGAGTGTAGGGGGATTTGGCCCCCAGCATTTT	-	TRBJ1-5	TRBV30
CASQGGGISTDTQYF	TGTGCCAGCCAGGGAGGGGGGATCAGCACAGATACGCAGTATTTT	-	TRBJ2-3	TRBV5-4
CASSVVTGEGYTF	TGTGCCAGCAGCGTAGTTACAGGGGAGGGCTACACCTTC	TRBD1	TRBJ1-2	TRBV9
CASSLDTGAANTGELFF	TGCGCCAGCAGCTTGGATACAGGGGCCGCGAACACCGGGGAGCTGTTTTTT	TRBD1	TRBJ2-2	TRBV5-1
CASSESTGTNQPQHF	TGCGCCAGCAGTGAGTCGACTGGGACAAATCAGCCCCAGCATTTT	-	TRBJ1-5	TRBV10-2
CASSPIRENTEAFF	TGTGCCAGCAGTCCAATTCGGGAGAACACTGAAGCTTTCTTT	-	TRBJ1-1	TRBV28
CASSIPTGTGVNYGYTF	TGTGCCAGTAGTATACCCACCGGGACAGGGGTAAACTATGGCTACACCTTC	TRBD1	TRBJ1-2	TRBV19
CASSAGPRLDTQYF	TGTGCCAGCAGCGCGGGTCCCAGGCTAGATACGCAGTATTTT	-	TRBJ2-3	TRBV5-4
CASSLVQGSGEKLFF	TGTGCCAGCAGCTTGGTGCAGGGGTCGGGGGAAAAACTGTTTTTT	-	TRBJ1-4	TRBV5-6
CASSLGLASLDEQFF	TGCGCCAGCAGCTTGGGACTAGCTAGTTTGGATGAGCAGTTCTTC	TRBD2	TRBJ2-1	TRBV5-1
CATSKDRDEKLFF	TGTGCCACCAGCAAGGACAGGGACGAAAAACTGTTTTTT	TRBD1	TRBJ1-4	TRBV15
CASSISSGVRNEQFF	TGTGCCAGTAGTATATCTAGCGGGGTAAGGAATGAGCAGTTCTTC	TRBD2	TRBJ2-1	TRBV19
CASSFPGQATYNEQFF	TGTGCCAGCAGTTTTCCCGGACAGGCCACTTACAATGAGCAGTTCTTC	TRBD1	TRBJ2-1	TRBV28
CASSQDVGRRPQHF	TGCGCCAGCAGCCAAGATGTGGGGCGTCGGCCCCAGCATTTT	-	TRBJ1-5	TRBV4-1
CASTRTGELFF	TGTGCCAGTACTCGGACCGGGGAGCTGTTTTTT	-	TRBJ2-2	TRBV12-3/TRBV12-4
CASSQKMGLAMTYEQYF	TGTGCCAGCAGCCAAAAAATGGGACTAGCGATGACATACGAGCAGTACTTC	TRBD2	TRBJ2-7	TRBV7-8
CASSRSNEQFF	TGTGCCAGCAGCCGCTCGAATGAGCAGTTCTTC	-	TRBJ2-1	TRBV7-8
CASSPYPGDRVSEQYF	TGTGCCAGCTCACCATATCCCGGGGACAGGGTAAGCGAGCAGTACTTC	TRBD1	TRBJ2-7	TRBV18
CASSESGGQETQYF	TGCGCCAGCAGTGAGAGCGGGGGGCAAGAGACCCAGTACTTC	TRBD2	TRBJ2-5	TRBV10-1
CASRLAGVYEQYF	TGTGCCAGCAGACTAGCGGGAGTTTACGAGCAGTACTTC	TRBD2	TRBJ2-7	TRBV2
CASSLEVGAGNEKLFF	TGTGCCAGCAGCTTGGAGGTGGGGGCCGGTAATGAAAAACTGTTTTTT	-	TRBJ1-4	TRBV5-8
CASSRDSYTEAFF	TGTGCCAGCAGCCGGGACTCCTACACTGAAGCTTTCTTT	-	TRBJ1-1	TRBV5-6
CASSQVVAPLAGGINEQFF	TGTGCCAGCAGCCAAGTCGTCGCGCCACTAGCGGGGGGAATCAATGAGCAGTTCTTC	TRBD2	TRBJ2-1	TRBV3-1/TRBV3-2
CASSESRNYGYTF	TGCGCCAGCAGTGAGTCGAGGAACTATGGCTACACCTTC	-	TRBJ1-2	TRBV10-2
CASGGGEGTSATDTQYF	TGTGCCTCCGGGGGGGGAGAAGGGACTAGCGCCACAGATACGCAGTATTTT	TRBD2	TRBJ2-3	TRBV30
CATSGTTGPSGANVLTF	TGTGCCACCAGTGGGACAACAGGGCCCTCTGGGGCCAACGTCCTGACTTTC	-	TRBJ2-6	TRBV24-1